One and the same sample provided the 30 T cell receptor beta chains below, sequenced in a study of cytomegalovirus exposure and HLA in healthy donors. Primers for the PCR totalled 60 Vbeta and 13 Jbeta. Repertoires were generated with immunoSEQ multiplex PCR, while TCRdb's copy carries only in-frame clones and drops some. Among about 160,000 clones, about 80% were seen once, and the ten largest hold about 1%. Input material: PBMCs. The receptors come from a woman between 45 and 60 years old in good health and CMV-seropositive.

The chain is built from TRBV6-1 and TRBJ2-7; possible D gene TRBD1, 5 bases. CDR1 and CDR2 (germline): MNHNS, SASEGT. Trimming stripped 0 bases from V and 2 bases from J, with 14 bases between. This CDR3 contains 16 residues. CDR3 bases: TGTGCCAGCAGTGAAGCGATCGATTGGGGCACCTACGAGCAGTACTTC. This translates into CASSEAIDWGTYEQYF.

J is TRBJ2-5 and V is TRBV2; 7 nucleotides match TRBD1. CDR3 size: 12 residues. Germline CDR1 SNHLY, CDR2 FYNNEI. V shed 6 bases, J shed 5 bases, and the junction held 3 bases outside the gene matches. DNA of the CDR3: TGTGCCAGCAGAATACAGGGGGAGACCCAGTACTTC. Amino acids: CASRIQGETQYF. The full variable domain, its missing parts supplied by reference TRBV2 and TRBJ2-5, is EPEVTQTPSHQVTQMGQEVILRCVPISNHLYFYWYRQILGQKVEFLVSFYNNEISEKSEIFDDQFSVERPDGSNFTLKIRSTKLEDSAMYFCASRIQGETQYFGPGTRLLVL.

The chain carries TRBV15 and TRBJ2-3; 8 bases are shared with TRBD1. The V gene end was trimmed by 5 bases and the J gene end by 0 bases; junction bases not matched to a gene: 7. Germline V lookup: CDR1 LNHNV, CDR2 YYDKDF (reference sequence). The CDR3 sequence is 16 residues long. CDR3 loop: CATSQSGGWSTDTQYF. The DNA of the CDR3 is TGTGCCACCAGCCAGTCAGGGGGCTGGAGCACAGATACGCAGTATTTT. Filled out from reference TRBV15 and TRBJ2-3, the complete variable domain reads DAMVIQNPRYQVTQFGKPVTLSCSQTLNHNVMYWYQQKSSQAPKLLFHYYDKDFNNEADTPDNFQSRRPNTSFCFLDIRSPGLGDTAMYLCATSQSGGWSTDTQYFGPGTRLTVL.

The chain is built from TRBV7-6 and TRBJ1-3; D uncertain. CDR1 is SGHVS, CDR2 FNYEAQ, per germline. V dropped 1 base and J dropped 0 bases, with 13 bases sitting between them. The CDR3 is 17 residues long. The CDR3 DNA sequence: TGTGCCAGCAGCTTAGTCGCACTGCCGAGCTCTGGAAACACCATATATTTT. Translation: CASSLVALPSSGNTIYF.

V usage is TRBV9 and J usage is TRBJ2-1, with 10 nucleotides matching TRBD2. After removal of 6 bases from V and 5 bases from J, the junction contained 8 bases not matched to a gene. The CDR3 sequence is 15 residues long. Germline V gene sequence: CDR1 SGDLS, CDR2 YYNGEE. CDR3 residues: CASTKAGGHNNEQFF. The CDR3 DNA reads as TGTGCCAGCACTAAAGCGGGGGGGCACAACAATGAGCAGTTCTTC. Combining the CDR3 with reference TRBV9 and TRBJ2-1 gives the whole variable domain DSGVTQTPKHLITATGQRVTLRCSPRSGDLSVYWYQQSLDQGLQFLIQYYNGEERAKGNILERFSAQQFPDLHSELNLSSLELGDSALYFCASTKAGGHNNEQFFGPGTRLTVL.

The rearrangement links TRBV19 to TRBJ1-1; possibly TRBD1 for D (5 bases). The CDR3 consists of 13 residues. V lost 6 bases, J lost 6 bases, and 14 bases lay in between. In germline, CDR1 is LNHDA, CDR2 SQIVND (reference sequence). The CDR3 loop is CASRSRGGAEAFF. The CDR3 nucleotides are TGTGCCAGTAGATCCCGGGGAGGGGCTGAAGCTTTCTTT.

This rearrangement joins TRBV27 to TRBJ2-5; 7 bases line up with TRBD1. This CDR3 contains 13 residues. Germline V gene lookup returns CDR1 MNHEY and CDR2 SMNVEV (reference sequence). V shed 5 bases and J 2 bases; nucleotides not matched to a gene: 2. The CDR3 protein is CASSRGQQETQYF. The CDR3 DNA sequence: TGTGCCAGCAGTAGGGGGCAGCAAGAGACCCAGTACTTC.

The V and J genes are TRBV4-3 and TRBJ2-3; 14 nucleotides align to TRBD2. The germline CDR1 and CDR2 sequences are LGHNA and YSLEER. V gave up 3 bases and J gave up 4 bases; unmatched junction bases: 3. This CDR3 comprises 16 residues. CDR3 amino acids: CASSQTSGGAADTQYF. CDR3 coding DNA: TGCGCCAGCAGCCAGACTAGCGGGGGGGCGGCAGATACGCAGTATTTT.

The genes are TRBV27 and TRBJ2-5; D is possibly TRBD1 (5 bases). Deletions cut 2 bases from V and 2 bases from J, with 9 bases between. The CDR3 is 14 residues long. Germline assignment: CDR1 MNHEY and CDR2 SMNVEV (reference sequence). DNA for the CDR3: TGTGCCAGCAGTTTACAGGGAAGGCAAGAGACCCAGTACTTC. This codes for CASSLQGRQETQYF.

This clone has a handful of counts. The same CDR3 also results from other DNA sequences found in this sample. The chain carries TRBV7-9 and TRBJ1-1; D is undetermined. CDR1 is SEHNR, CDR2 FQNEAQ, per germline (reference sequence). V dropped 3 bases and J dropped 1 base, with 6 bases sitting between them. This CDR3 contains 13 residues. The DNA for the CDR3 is TGTGCCAGCAGCTTGACGGGGAACACTGAAGCTTTCTTT. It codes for CASSLTGNTEAFF.

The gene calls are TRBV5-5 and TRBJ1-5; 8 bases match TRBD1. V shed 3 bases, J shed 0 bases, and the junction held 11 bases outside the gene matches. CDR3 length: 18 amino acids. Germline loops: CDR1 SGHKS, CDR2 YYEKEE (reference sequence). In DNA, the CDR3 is TGTGCCAGCAGCTCAGGGACAGGAGCCAGATATAGCAATCAGCCCCAGCATTTT. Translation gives CASSSGTGARYSNQPQHF.

The CDR3 reads CASSLGGSHTGELFF. CDR3 nucleotides: TGTGCCAGCAGCTTGGGCGGGAGTCACACCGGGGAGCTGTTTTTT. This chain joins TRBV7-9 and TRBJ2-2; TRBD2 matches at 7 bases. The germline gives CDR1 SEHNR, CDR2 FQNEAQ (reference sequence). V dropped 3 bases and J dropped 3; count of bases not matched to a gene: 4. This CDR3 is built from 15 residues.

CDR3 region: CASSSSTGSRSPLHF. The CDR3 region has the DNA TGTGCCAGCAGTTCCTCGACAGGGAGTAGATCACCCCTCCACTTT. The rearrangement uses TRBV27 and TRBJ1-6, with 7 bases aligning to TRBD1. In germline, CDR1 is MNHEY, CDR2 SMNVEV (reference sequence). V gave up 4 bases and J gave up 10 bases; unmatched junction bases: 10. This CDR3 spans 15 amino acids.

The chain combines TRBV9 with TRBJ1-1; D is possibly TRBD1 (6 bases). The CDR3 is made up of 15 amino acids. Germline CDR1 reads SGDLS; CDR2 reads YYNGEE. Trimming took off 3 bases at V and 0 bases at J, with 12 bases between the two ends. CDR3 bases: TGTGCCAGCAGCGGAACAGGGTCTATGAACACTGAAGCTTTCTTT. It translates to CASSGTGSMNTEAFF. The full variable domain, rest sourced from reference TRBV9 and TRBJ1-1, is DSGVTQTPKHLITATGQRVTLRCSPRSGDLSVYWYQQSLDQGLQFLIQYYNGEERAKGNILERFSAQQFPDLHSELNLSSLELGDSALYFCASSGTGSMNTEAFFGQGTRLTVV.

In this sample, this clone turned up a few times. The CDR3 coding sequence is TGTGCCAGCAGCTTTATTAGCGGGGGTTTAAACACCGGGGAGCTGTTTTTT. Its protein product is CASSFISGGLNTGELFF. The chain combines TRBV7-2 with TRBJ2-2; 9 nucleotides line up with TRBD2. Unmatched junction bases numbered 7, after V lost 3 bases and J lost 2 bases. There are 17 residues in the CDR3. The germline V gene encodes CDR1 SGHTA and CDR2 FQGNSA.

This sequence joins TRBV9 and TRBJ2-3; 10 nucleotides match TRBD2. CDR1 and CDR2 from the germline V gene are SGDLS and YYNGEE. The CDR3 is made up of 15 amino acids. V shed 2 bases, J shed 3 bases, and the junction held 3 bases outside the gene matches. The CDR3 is CASSVSGRVTDTQYF. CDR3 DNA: TGTGCCAGCAGCGTGAGCGGGAGGGTTACAGATACGCAGTATTTT.

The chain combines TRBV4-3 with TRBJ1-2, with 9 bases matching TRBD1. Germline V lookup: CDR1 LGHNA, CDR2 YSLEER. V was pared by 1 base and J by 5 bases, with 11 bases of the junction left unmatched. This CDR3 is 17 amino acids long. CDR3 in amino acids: CASSQAAGTGLGYGYTF. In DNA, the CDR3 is TGCGCCAGCAGCCAAGCAGCCGGGACAGGGTTGGGGTATGGCTACACCTTC.

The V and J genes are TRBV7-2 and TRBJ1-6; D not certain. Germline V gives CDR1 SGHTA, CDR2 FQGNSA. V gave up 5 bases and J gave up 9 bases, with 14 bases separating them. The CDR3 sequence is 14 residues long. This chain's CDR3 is CASSPRGLGSPLHF. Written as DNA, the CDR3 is TGTGCCAGCAGCCCACGAGGGCTCGGTTCACCCCTCCACTTT. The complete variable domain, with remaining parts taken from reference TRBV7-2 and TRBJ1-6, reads GAGVSQSPSNKVTEKGKDVELRCDPISGHTALYWYRQSLGQGLEFLIYFQGNSAPDKSGLPSDRFSAERTGGSVSTLTIQRTQQEDSAVYLCASSPRGLGSPLHFGNGTRLTVT.

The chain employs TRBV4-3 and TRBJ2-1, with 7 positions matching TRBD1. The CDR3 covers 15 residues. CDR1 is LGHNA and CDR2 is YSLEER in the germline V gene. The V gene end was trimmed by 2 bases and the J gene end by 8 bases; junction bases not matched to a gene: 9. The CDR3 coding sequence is TGCGCCAGCAGCCAATCCTCCGTAGGGGGCTATGAGCAGTTCTTC. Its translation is CASSQSSVGGYEQFF.

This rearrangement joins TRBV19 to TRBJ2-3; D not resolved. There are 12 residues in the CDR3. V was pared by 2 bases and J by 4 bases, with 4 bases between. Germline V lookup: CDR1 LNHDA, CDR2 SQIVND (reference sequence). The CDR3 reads CASSIRADTQYF. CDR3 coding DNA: TGTGCCAGTAGTATACGCGCAGATACGCAGTATTTT.

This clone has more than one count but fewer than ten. As DNA, the CDR3 is TGCGCCAGCAGCCAAGATAGTACAGTCTATCAGCCCCAGCATTTT. Encoded protein: CASSQDSTVYQPQHF. The chain combines TRBV4-3 with TRBJ1-5; no clear D gene. Trimming pared 0 bases from V and 5 bases from J, leaving 11 bases between. The CDR3 length is 15 residues. Germline V gene sequence: CDR1 LGHNA, CDR2 YSLEER.

CDR3 in amino acids: CASSEMRGVTDTQYF. The CDR3 DNA is TGTGCCAGCAGTGAAATGCGGGGGGTCACAGATACGCAGTATTTT. V and J are TRBV6-1 and TRBJ2-3, with TRBD2 identical over 8 bases. The V segment lost 2 bases and the J segment 2 bases; nucleotides outside the gene matches: 3. This CDR3 spans 15 amino acids. Germline CDR1 MNHNS, CDR2 SASEGT.

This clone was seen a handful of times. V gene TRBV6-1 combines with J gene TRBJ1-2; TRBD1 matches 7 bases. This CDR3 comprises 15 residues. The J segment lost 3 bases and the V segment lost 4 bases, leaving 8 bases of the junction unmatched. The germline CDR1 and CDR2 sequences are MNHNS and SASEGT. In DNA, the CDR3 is TGTGCCAGCAGTGGAGGGGGCGCAGGGGACTATGGCTACACCTTC. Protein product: CASSGGGAGDYGYTF.

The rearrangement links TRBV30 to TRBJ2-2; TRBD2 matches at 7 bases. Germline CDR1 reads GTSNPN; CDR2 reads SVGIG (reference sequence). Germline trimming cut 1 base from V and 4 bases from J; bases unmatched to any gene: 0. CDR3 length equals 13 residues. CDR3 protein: CAWSGGGTGELFF. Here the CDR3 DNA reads TGTGCCTGGAGTGGGGGGGGCACCGGGGAGCTGTTTTTT.

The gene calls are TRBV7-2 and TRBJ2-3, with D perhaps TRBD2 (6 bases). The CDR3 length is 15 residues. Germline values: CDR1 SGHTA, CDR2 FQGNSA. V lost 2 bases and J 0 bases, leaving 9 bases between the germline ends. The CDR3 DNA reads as TGTGCCAGCAGCTTACGCGGGACTAGCACAGATACGCAGTATTTT. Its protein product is CASSLRGTSTDTQYF. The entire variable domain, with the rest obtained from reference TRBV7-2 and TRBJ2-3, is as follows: GAGVSQSPSNKVTEKGKDVELRCDPISGHTALYWYRQSLGQGLEFLIYFQGNSAPDKSGLPSDRFSAERTGGSVSTLTIQRTQQEDSAVYLCASSLRGTSTDTQYFGPGTRLTVL.

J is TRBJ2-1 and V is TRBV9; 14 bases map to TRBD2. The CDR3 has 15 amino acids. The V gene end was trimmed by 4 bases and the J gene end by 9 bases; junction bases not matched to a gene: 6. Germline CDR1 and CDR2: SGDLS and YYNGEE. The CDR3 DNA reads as TGTGCCAGCAGCACGCGGACTAGCGGGGGGAGTGAGCAGTTCTTC. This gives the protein CASSTRTSGGSEQFF.

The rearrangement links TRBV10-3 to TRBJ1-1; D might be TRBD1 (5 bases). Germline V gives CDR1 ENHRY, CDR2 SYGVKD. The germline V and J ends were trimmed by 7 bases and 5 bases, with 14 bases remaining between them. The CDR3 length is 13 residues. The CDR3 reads CAIKNLRVTEAFF. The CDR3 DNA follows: TGTGCCATCAAGAACCTCAGGGTAACTGAAGCTTTCTTT.

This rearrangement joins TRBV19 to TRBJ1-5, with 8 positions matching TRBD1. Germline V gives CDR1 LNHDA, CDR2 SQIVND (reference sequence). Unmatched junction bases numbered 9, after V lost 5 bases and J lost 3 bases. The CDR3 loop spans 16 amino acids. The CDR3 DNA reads TGTGCCAGTAGTCGGCAGGGGGCGGTGAACAATCAGCCCCAGCATTTT. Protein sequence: CASSRQGAVNNQPQHF.

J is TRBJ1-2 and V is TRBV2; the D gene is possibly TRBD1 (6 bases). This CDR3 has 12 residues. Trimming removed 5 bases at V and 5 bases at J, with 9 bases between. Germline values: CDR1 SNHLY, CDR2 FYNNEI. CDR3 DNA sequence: TGTGCCAGCAGTAGAACAGGGTATGGCTACACCTTC. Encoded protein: CASSRTGYGYTF. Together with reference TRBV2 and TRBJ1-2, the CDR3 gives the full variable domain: EPEVTQTPSHQVTQMGQEVILRCVPISNHLYFYWYRQILGQKVEFLVSFYNNEISEKSEIFDDQFSVERPDGSNFTLKIRSTKLEDSAMYFCASSRTGYGYTFGSGTRLTVV.

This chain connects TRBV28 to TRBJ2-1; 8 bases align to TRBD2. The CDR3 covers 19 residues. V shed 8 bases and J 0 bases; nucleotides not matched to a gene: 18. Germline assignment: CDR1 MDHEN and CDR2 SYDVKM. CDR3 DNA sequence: TGTGCCAGCTCTGACCGGGGGGGGTTCCTGTCTAGCTCCTACAATGAGCAGTTCTTC. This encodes CASSDRGGFLSSSYNEQFF. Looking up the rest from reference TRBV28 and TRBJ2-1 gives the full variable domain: DVKVTQSSRYLVKRTGEKVFLECVQDMDHENMFWYRQDPGLGLRLIYFSYDVKMKEKGDIPEGYSVSREKKERFSLILESASTNQTSMYLCASSDRGGFLSSSYNEQFFGPGTRLTVL.